A few counts support the clone carrying this T cell receptor (beta chain). No antigen is known for it. Synthesis of TCR cDNA relied on 5'RACE template switching, which attached a universal primer site and UMIs. A single record per CDR3 protein comes from TCRdb applying MiXCR to the 5' RACE reads. The sample yields about 300,000 distinct CDR3 sequences, approximately 8% seen once. The data originate from a study of T cells after yellow fever vaccination. At the level of the study: Low-cell-number fractions were prepared with SMART-Seq v4 Ultra Low Input. General study findings and limits: Any FACS-sorted repertoire could hold abundant clonotypes that contaminate it from the bulk population. Subsequent to the booster, the majority of primary-vaccination clones reappeared (roughly 97% CD4, 85% to 90% CD8).

CDR3 size: 16 residues. Germline CDR1 KGHDR, CDR2 SFDVKD. V was pared by 4 bases and J by 5 bases, with 8 bases of the junction left unmatched. Sequences were derived from CD4+ T cells sorted from PBMCs, sampled 5 days after the yellow fever booster vaccination. This receptor was identified in a man between 18 and 35 years old who received the YFV17D yellow fever vaccine. The rearrangement joins TRBV24-1 to TRBJ2-3; TRBD2 matches 10 bases. CDR3 DNA sequence: TGTGCCACCAGTGACGCCAGCGGGGGGGCTGGAGATACGCAGTATTTT. Residues: CATSDASGGAGDTQYF.